The clone carrying this T cell receptor (beta chain) was observed at least ten times. The sample comes from a study of low-dose radiotherapy and immunotherapy resistance in tumors. Study overall: Cohort 2 was treated with 1 Gy per fraction every two weeks, amounting to 13 Gy across 26 weeks.

Covering alpha and beta chains, TRAV- and TRBV-specific primers were used for the first-strand cDNA. Amplification, which lasted about 20 PCR cycles, used a constant-region primer and V-primer adapter to amplify TCRs. TCRdb re-analysed the reads in MiXCR, keeping a single row per CDR3 protein. The sample contains roughly 54,000 distinct CDR3 sequences, approximately 26% of which appear only once. This CDR3 has 16 residues. The trim removed 1 base at V and 3 bases at J, leaving 5 bases unmatched. The germline gives CDR1 SGHTA, CDR2 FQGNSA. The time point is: before trial treatment. Treatment combined nivolumab, ipilimumab, aspirin, low-dose cyclophosphamide and low-dose radiotherapy in a dose-escalation trial.

The chain couples TRBV7-2 to TRBJ2-3; the match to TRBD2 covers 9 bases. This TCR came from a male donor with prostate cancer. The specimen comprised PBMCs, sampled before treatment. The CDR3 DNA is TGTGCCAGCAGCTTAGTGCGGGGGGGAAGGACAGATACGCAGTATTTT. It codes for CASSLVRGGRTDTQYF.